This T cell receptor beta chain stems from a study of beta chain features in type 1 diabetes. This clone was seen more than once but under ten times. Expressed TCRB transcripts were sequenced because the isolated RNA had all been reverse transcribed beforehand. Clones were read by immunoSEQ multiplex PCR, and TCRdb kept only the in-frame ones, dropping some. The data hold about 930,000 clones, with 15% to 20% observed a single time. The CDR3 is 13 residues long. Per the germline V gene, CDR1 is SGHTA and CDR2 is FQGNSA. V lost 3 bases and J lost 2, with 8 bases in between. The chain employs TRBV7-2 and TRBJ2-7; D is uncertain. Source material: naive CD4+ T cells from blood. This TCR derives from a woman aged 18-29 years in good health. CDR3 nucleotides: TGTGCCAGCAGCTTTAGCCAGACCTACGAGCAGTACTTC. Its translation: CASSFSQTYEQYF.